The TCR beta chain under discussion was sequenced for a study of technical replicates of blood from a few donors listed by TCRdb under 2017. Libraries came from the immunoSEQ multiplex PCR assay. In TCRdb, the immuneACCESS table is reduced to in-frame sequences with V and J assigned. These tables do not hold every clone; where another copy was compared, an unresolved V gene accounts for under half, and the others remain unexplained. Within this sample are 65,000 to 85,000 clones, with about 92% of them counted one time only. The ten largest clones add up to more than 0.3% of the sample. Reading the germline V gene gives CDR1 SGDLS and CDR2 YYNGEE. Cut back by 4 bases and 4 bases, the V and J ends lie 15 bases apart. Spanning cysteine to phenylalanine, the CDR3 consists of 15 amino acids. This entry keeps only the CDR3 DNA: 45 bases, framed from base 1. About this clone itself: Its specific antigen is unknown. There are no base qualities to consult, and no much larger clone falls within one base.

This receptor was obtained from a human donor in good health. The receptor chain draws on TRBV9 and TRBJ2-1, with the D gene call left open. The source material was T cells isolated from PBMCs. The CDR3 protein sequence reads: CASSPGSSNYNEQFF. At the DNA level, the sequence is TGTGCCAGCAGCCCGGGTAGCTCCAATTACAATGAGCAGTTCTTC. The CDR3 plus the reference TRBV9 and TRBJ2-1 genes for the other parts give the full variable domain: DSGVTQTPKHLITATGQRVTLRCSPRSGDLSVYWYQQSLDQGLQFLIQYYNGEERAKGNILERFSAQQFPDLHSELNLSSLELGDSALYFCASSPGSSNYNEQFFGPGTRLTVL.